The T cell receptor beta chain under discussion was sequenced for a study of blood T cell repertoires in COVID-19. Study summary: The United States, Italy and Spain provided the acute and convalescent COVID-19 samples. T cells, B-cell-depleted T cells, or PBMCs supplied cDNA or gDNA.

Original processing methods: Reference gene primers were amplified, and this amplification served to estimate nucleated cell counts. Profiled with immunoSEQ multiplex PCR; TCRdb holds only in-frame clones, not every one. V, J and clone size are those of that table, while D and trimming were read from the DNA. The repertoire holds over 150,000 clones, with more than 70% as singletons. Trimming removed 5 bases from V and 4 bases from J; junction bases left unmatched: 6. The germline V gene encodes CDR1 SQVTM and CDR2 ANQGSEA. CDR3 size: 13 residues. The sequenced sample was peripheral blood. The V and J genes are TRBV29-1 and TRBJ1-2, with 8 bases identical to TRBD1. This receptor was taken from a man aged 50 to 60 with active or convalescent COVID-19. The CDR3 bases are TGCAGCGTTTCCAGGGGGCTCAGCTATGGCTACACCTTC. Amino acid sequence: CSVSRGLSYGYTF. Supplemented by reference TRBV29-1 and TRBJ1-2, the full variable domain reads SAVISQKPSRDICQRGTSLTIQCQVDSQVTMMFWYRQQPGQSLTLIATANQGSEATYESGFVIDKFPISRPNLTFSTLTVSNMSPEDSSIYLCSVSRGLSYGYTFGSGTRLTVV.